Presented here are 32 T cell receptor beta chains from one specimen sequenced in a study of blood T cell repertoires in COVID-19. Assay used: immunoSEQ multiplex PCR; TCRdb lists only in-frame clones, some missing. The sample has under 200,000 clones, 75% to 90% seen once. The sequencing sample was made of PBMCs or T cells enriched from blood (not recorded which). Receptor source: a woman aged 55-70 years who had recovered from COVID-19.

This chain connects TRBV5-1 to TRBJ2-3, with D hard to call. There are 13 residues in the CDR3. Trimming cost V 4 bases and J 6 bases, with 12 bases left between them. Germline V gene lookup returns CDR1 SGHRS and CDR2 YFSETQ. For the CDR3, the DNA is TGCGCCAGCAGCCCCGACACCTTCGATACGCAGTATTTT. Translation gives CASSPDTFDTQYF.

The chain has TRBV5-5 and TRBJ2-7, with 9 positions matching TRBD1. Germline V gives CDR1 SGHKS, CDR2 YYEKEE (reference sequence). Germline trimming cut 4 bases from V and 0 bases from J; bases unmatched to any gene: 2. The CDR3 is 14 amino acids. CDR3 nucleotide sequence: TGTGCCAGCAGCCGACAGGGGGGCTCCTACGAGCAGTACTTC. Residues: CASSRQGGSYEQYF. Together with reference TRBV5-5 and TRBJ2-7, the CDR3 gives the full variable domain: DAGVTQSPTHLIKTRGQQVTLRCSPISGHKSVSWYQQVLGQGPQFIFQYYEKEERGRGNFPDRFSARQFPNYSSELNVNALLLGDSALYLCASSRQGGSYEQYFGPGTRLTVT.

The V call is TRBV4-2, the J call TRBJ1-6; 7 bases are a match to TRBD1. Per the germline V gene, CDR1 is LGHNA and CDR2 is YNFKEQ. The CDR3 spans 17 residues. Germline trimming cut 1 base from V and 4 bases from J; bases unmatched to any gene: 7. The DNA for the CDR3 is TGTGCCAGCAGCCAAGGATGGGGACAGAATTATAATTCACCCCTCCACTTT. Translating it yields CASSQGWGQNYNSPLHF.

J is TRBJ2-2 and V is TRBV12-3 or TRBV12-4; no clear D gene. The CDR3 sequence is 11 residues long. With 5 bases removed from V and 4 bases from J, the gap between germline ends came to 2 bases. The CDR3 sequence: CASSRTGELFF. CDR3 DNA: TGTGCCAGCAGTCGCACCGGGGAGCTGTTTTTT.

This chain connects TRBV5-6 to TRBJ1-1; a possible D gene is TRBD1 (6 bases). The V end was cut by 4 bases, the J end by 0 bases, with 7 bases between. The CDR3 covers 13 residues. Germline V gives CDR1 SGHDT, CDR2 YYEEEE. The CDR3 nucleotides are TGTGCCAGCAGCCGGACAGTGAACACTGAAGCTTTCTTT. It codes for CASSRTVNTEAFF. Drawing the rest from reference TRBV5-6 and TRBJ1-1, the complete variable domain is DAGVTQSPTHLIKTRGQQVTLRCSPKSGHDTVSWYQQALGQGPQFIFQYYEEEERQRGNFPDRFSGHQFPNYSSELNVNALLLGDSALYLCASSRTVNTEAFFGQGTRLTVV.

This chain connects TRBV5-1 to TRBJ2-1, with 10 nucleotides matching TRBD1. With V trimmed by 4 bases and J by 15 bases, 10 bases remained unmatched. CDR1 is SGHRS and CDR2 is YFSETQ in the germline V gene. The CDR3 is 13 residues long. The chain's CDR3 is CASSVWTGGVLFF. The CDR3, as DNA: TGCGCCAGCAGCGTTTGGACAGGGGGGGTTCTGTTCTTC.

This clone occurred a few times. The V gene is TRBV6-5, the J gene TRBJ2-5; perhaps TRBD2 as D (6 bases). CDR3 length equals 15 residues. Germline CDR1 and CDR2: MNHEY and SVGAGI. Trimming took off 0 bases at V and 3 bases at J, with 11 bases between the two ends. This CDR3 is CASSYSAGTEETQYF. CDR3 sequence (DNA): TGTGCCAGCAGTTACTCGGCGGGGACCGAAGAGACCCAGTACTTC.

The chain couples TRBV2 to TRBJ1-6, with 9 bases fitting TRBD1. V dropped 1 base and J dropped 10; count of bases not matched to a gene: 5. This CDR3 comprises 15 residues. Germline V gene sequence: CDR1 SNHLY, CDR2 FYNNEI. The CDR3 spells CASSEEGQGGSPLHF. In DNA form, the CDR3 reads TGTGCCAGCAGTGAAGAGGGACAGGGTGGGTCACCCCTCCACTTT.

The chain is built from TRBV28 and TRBJ1-2, with 7 bases that match TRBD1. Germline CDR1 reads MDHEN; CDR2 reads SYDVKM. Trimming took 5 bases from V and 4 from J; bases not matched to a gene: 10. The CDR3 loop spans 15 amino acids. This chain's CDR3 is CASSPIGTAGYGYTF. The CDR3, as DNA: TGTGCCAGCAGTCCGATCGGGACAGCCGGCTATGGCTACACCTTC.

The chain has TRBV4-1 and TRBJ2-3, with 13 bases lining up with TRBD2. V was clipped by 4 bases and J by 3 bases; unmatched bases: 10. Germline assignment: CDR1 MGHRA and CDR2 YSYEKL. The CDR3 has 18 residues. The CDR3, as DNA: TGCGCCAGCAGCCTAGGACTAGCGGGGGCCACACAAACAGATACGCAGTATTTT. This encodes CASSLGLAGATQTDTQYF.

This clone was picked up one time. The rearrangement links TRBV19 to TRBJ2-1, with 8 bases identical to TRBD2. CDR3 length: 12 amino acids. With 5 bases clipped from V and 13 bases from J, the junction kept 7 bases outside the gene matches. Germline values: CDR1 LNHDA, CDR2 SQIVND (reference sequence). In DNA, the CDR3 is TGTGCCAGTAGTGCCCGGGGGGGTCTACAGTTCTTC. The encoded protein is CASSARGGLQFF. Based on the CDR3 plus reference TRBV19 and TRBJ2-1, the full variable domain is DGGITQSPKYLFRKEGQNVTLSCEQNLNHDAMYWYRQDPGQGLRLIYYSQIVNDFQKGDIAEGYSVSREKKESFPLTVTSAQKNPTAFYLCASSARGGLQFFGPGTRLTVL.

The chain links TRBV5-6 to TRBJ1-2; D is uncertain. Trimming removed 3 bases from V and 3 bases from J, with 12 bases in between. The CDR3 totals 14 residues. CDR1 and CDR2 (germline): SGHDT, YYEEEE. Written as DNA, the CDR3 is TGTGCCAGCAGCTGGCGGGTTAAGGACTATGGCTACACCTTC. Protein sequence: CASSWRVKDYGYTF. Using reference TRBV5-6 and TRBJ1-2 for the parts outside the CDR3, the full variable domain is DAGVTQSPTHLIKTRGQQVTLRCSPKSGHDTVSWYQQALGQGPQFIFQYYEEEERQRGNFPDRFSGHQFPNYSSELNVNALLLGDSALYLCASSWRVKDYGYTFGSGTRLTVV.

The V gene is TRBV14, the J gene TRBJ2-5, with 8 bases identical to TRBD1. Germline-derived CDR1 and CDR2 are SGHDN and FVKESK. The V gene end was trimmed by 6 bases and the J gene end by 5 bases; junction bases not matched to a gene: 11. This CDR3 spans 15 amino acids. The DNA for the CDR3 is TGTGCCAGCAGAGGACAGGGAAGGGCCCCGGAGACCCAGTACTTC. This encodes CASRGQGRAPETQYF.

The gene calls are TRBV30 and TRBJ1-2; D possibly corresponds to TRBD1 (6 bases). V lost 3 bases to trimming and J lost 4 bases, with 18 bases between them. The CDR3 is made up of 15 amino acids. Germline CDR1 GTSNPN, CDR2 SVGIG (reference sequence). This CDR3 is CAWSVKTWTAYGYTF. CDR3 nucleotides: TGTGCCTGGAGCGTCAAGACATGGACAGCCTATGGCTACACCTTC.

V and J are TRBV6-1 and TRBJ1-5; 7 bases match TRBD1. V lost 3 bases to trimming and J lost 2 bases; unmatched junction nucleotides: 4. The CDR3 is 15 residues long. Germline V gives CDR1 MNHNS, CDR2 SASEGT. CDR3 coding DNA: TGTGCCAGCAGTGACCCTGGACAGGGCAATCAGCCCCAGCATTTT. Its translation: CASSDPGQGNQPQHF.

This clone appeared a single time. The V and J genes are TRBV29-1 and TRBJ2-2, with D tentatively TRBD1 (6 bases). Trimming stripped 4 bases from V and 3 bases from J, with 9 bases between. The CDR3 spans 13 residues. Germline V lookup: CDR1 SQVTM, CDR2 ANQGSEA. The CDR3 nucleotides read TGCAGCGTTGGGGACACGGACACCGGGGAGCTGTTTTTT. As protein: CSVGDTDTGELFF.

The chain combines TRBV7-9 with TRBJ1-1, with TRBD1 matching over 7 bases. From germline, CDR1 is SEHNR and CDR2 FQNEAQ (reference sequence). The CDR3 contains 15 residues. The V segment lost 5 bases and the J segment 7 bases; nucleotides outside the gene matches: 13. Written as DNA, the CDR3 is TGTGCCAGCAGCCCCGAGGCCCGAGGGACAGTTGAAGCTTTCTTT. It yields the protein CASSPEARGTVEAFF.

This clone was detected once. CDR3 DNA sequence: TGTGCCAGCAGTCCTGGGGGAGGAGGCTACACCTTC. Translated, it gives CASSPGGGGYTF. The J gene is TRBJ1-2, the V gene TRBV25-1; TRBD1 is a possible D gene (5 bases). V shed 5 bases and J shed 8 bases, with 12 bases lying between them. The length of the CDR3 is 12 residues. The germline gives CDR1 MGHDK, CDR2 SYGVNS.

CDR3 in DNA: TGTGCCAGCTCACCAGGTCGGGAGGGCTACACCTTC. This gives the protein CASSPGREGYTF. The V and J genes are TRBV18 and TRBJ1-2; D remains ambiguous. V lost 2 bases, J lost 8 bases, and 9 bases lay in between. This CDR3 has 12 residues. The germline gives CDR1 KGHSH, CDR2 LQKENI.

V gene TRBV19 combines with J gene TRBJ2-2; D may be TRBD1 (6 bases). The germline V gene encodes CDR1 LNHDA and CDR2 SQIVND (reference sequence). V dropped 10 bases and J dropped 0 bases, with 15 bases sitting between them. The CDR3 covers 15 residues. The CDR3 reads CATTPGQTNTGELFF. Written as DNA, the CDR3 is TGTGCCACCACTCCGGGACAAACGAACACCGGGGAGCTGTTTTTT.

The chain carries TRBV25-1 and TRBJ1-1, with D unclear. The CDR3 has 12 residues. Germline V CDR1 and CDR2: MGHDK, SYGVNS. V lost 5 bases and J 2 bases, leaving 6 bases between the germline ends. CDR3 residues: CASSTDNTEAFF. The CDR3 nucleotides are TGTGCCAGCAGTACAGATAACACTGAAGCTTTCTTT.

The J gene is TRBJ2-3, the V gene TRBV4-1; 7 nucleotides match TRBD2. V was clipped by 1 base and J by 0 bases; unmatched bases: 13. This CDR3 contains 19 residues. Germline V gene lookup returns CDR1 MGHRA and CDR2 YSYEKL. As DNA, the CDR3 is TGCGCCAGCAGCCAAGCTTATCGCGGGGGTGAGACTAGCACAGATACGCAGTATTTT. As protein: CASSQAYRGGETSTDTQYF.

The rearrangement joins TRBV5-4 to TRBJ2-5, with 11 positions matching TRBD2. V lost 4 bases to trimming and J lost 2 bases; unmatched junction nucleotides: 7. The germline CDR1 and CDR2 sequences are SGHNT and YYREEE (reference sequence). The CDR3 sequence is 16 residues long. The CDR3 region has the DNA TGTGCCAGCAGCCCGATGCTAGCGGGGGGTCAAGAGACCCAGTACTTC. Its protein is CASSPMLAGGQETQYF.

The rearrangement uses TRBV30 and TRBJ1-6, with D possibly TRBD1 on 6 matching bases. The CDR3 is 17 amino acids. V lost 0 bases and J 3 bases, leaving 15 bases between the germline ends. CDR1 and CDR2 from the germline V gene are GTSNPN and SVGIG (reference sequence). The CDR3 protein is CAWSVTRTAYYNSPLHF. The CDR3 DNA reads as TGTGCCTGGAGTGTAACCAGGACAGCTTACTATAATTCACCCCTCCACTTT.

The chain combines TRBV5-1 with TRBJ2-5, with D perhaps matching TRBD1 (6 bases). From germline, CDR1 is SGHRS and CDR2 YFSETQ. Trimming shortened V by 1 base and J by 4 bases, and 11 bases separated the two germline ends. The CDR3 length is 14 residues. The CDR3, as DNA: TGCGCCAGCAGCTTGACAGGGAGTGCAGAGACCCAGTACTTC. This gives the protein CASSLTGSAETQYF.

The chain joins TRBV6-4 to TRBJ1-4; D perhaps matches TRBD1 (5 bases). This CDR3 is built from 15 residues. The germline V and J ends were trimmed by 5 bases and 8 bases, with 18 bases remaining between them. Germline V gene data show CDR1 as MRHNA and CDR2 as SNTAGT. The CDR3 reads CASSPAPGNREKLFF. The DNA for the CDR3 is TGTGCCAGCAGTCCTGCCCCCGGAAACAGGGAAAAACTGTTTTTT.

The gene calls are TRBV19 and TRBJ1-6; no clear D gene. The germline CDR1 and CDR2 sequences are LNHDA and SQIVND (reference sequence). The CDR3 consists of 16 residues. V lost 5 bases and J 3 bases, leaving 14 bases between the germline ends. In nucleotides, the CDR3 is TGTGCCAGTAGTCCCCGGAGGGAATTCTATAATTCACCCCTCCACTTT. This sequence encodes CASSPRREFYNSPLHF.

The chain couples TRBV12-3 or TRBV12-4 to TRBJ2-5, with D unclear. The CDR3 is made up of 12 amino acids. Trimming cost V 2 bases and J 5 bases, with 6 bases left between them. CDR3 amino acids: CASSLPAETQYF. The DNA for the CDR3 is TGTGCCAGCAGTTTACCAGCGGAGACCCAGTACTTC.

The V gene is TRBV7-2, the J gene TRBJ2-4, with D perhaps TRBD2 (5 bases). V lost 1 base, J lost 3 bases, and 10 bases lay in between. This CDR3 comprises 15 residues. Germline values: CDR1 SGHTA, CDR2 FQGNSA. CDR3 amino acids: CASSLVSGYKNIQYF. Written as DNA, the CDR3 is TGTGCCAGCAGCTTAGTTTCGGGGTACAAAAACATTCAGTACTTC. The full variable domain, its missing parts supplied by reference TRBV7-2 and TRBJ2-4, is GAGVSQSPSNKVTEKGKDVELRCDPISGHTALYWYRQSLGQGLEFLIYFQGNSAPDKSGLPSDRFSAERTGGSVSTLTIQRTQQEDSAVYLCASSLVSGYKNIQYFGAGTRLSVL.

The gene calls are TRBV7-8 and TRBJ2-2; 10 bases are a match to TRBD1. The junction had 10 bases not matched to a gene; V was cut back by 5 bases and J by 7 bases. This CDR3 is built from 16 residues. The germline V gene encodes CDR1 SGHVS and CDR2 FQNEAQ. The DNA for the CDR3 is TGTGCCAGCAGCCTATGGACAGGGGGAGGTCACGGGGAGCTGTTTTTT. Amino acids: CASSLWTGGGHGELFF.

This rearrangement joins TRBV5-8 to TRBJ1-2; D perhaps matches TRBD1 (6 bases). Germline CDR1 is SGHTS and CDR2 is YDEGEE. V lost 3 bases, J lost 6 bases, and 15 bases lay in between. The CDR3 covers 14 residues. CDR3 in DNA: TGTGCCAGCAGCTCTTACTACAGGGCCCATGGCTACACCTTC. Translating it yields CASSSYYRAHGYTF.

The V call is TRBV18, the J call TRBJ2-1; 15 bases agree with TRBD2. Germline CDR1 is KGHSH and CDR2 is LQKENI. The CDR3 is 18 residues long. V lost 0 bases and J lost 7; bases outside the gene matches: 7. Here the CDR3 DNA reads TGTGCCAGCTCACCACCGAGCGGACTAGCGGGGGGGGTGAATGAGCAGTTCTTC. It encodes CASSPPSGLAGGVNEQFF.